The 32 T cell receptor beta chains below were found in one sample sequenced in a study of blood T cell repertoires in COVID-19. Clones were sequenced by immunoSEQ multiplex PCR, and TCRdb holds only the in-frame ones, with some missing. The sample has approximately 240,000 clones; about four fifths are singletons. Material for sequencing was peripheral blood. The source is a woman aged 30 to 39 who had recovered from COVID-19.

CDR3 sequence: CASSPRGGLSEKLFF. CDR3 in DNA: TGTGCCAGCAGCCCTAGGGGGGGGCTCAGTGAAAAACTGTTTTTT. The chain employs TRBV9 and TRBJ1-4; possible D gene TRBD1, 6 bases. Germline CDR1 SGDLS, CDR2 YYNGEE. V lost 4 bases to trimming and J lost 7 bases, with 17 bases between them. This CDR3 contains 15 residues.

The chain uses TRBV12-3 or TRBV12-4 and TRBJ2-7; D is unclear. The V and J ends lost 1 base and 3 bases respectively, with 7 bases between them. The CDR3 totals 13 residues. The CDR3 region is CASSLGLVYEQYF. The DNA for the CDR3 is TGTGCCAGCAGTTTAGGACTGGTCTACGAGCAGTACTTC.

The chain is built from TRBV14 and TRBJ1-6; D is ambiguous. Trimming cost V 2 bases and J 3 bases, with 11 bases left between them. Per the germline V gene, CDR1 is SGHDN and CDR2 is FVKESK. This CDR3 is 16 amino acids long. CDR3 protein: CASSQLSGGYNSPLHF. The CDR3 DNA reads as TGTGCCAGCAGCCAACTCTCGGGAGGCTATAATTCACCCCTCCACTTT.

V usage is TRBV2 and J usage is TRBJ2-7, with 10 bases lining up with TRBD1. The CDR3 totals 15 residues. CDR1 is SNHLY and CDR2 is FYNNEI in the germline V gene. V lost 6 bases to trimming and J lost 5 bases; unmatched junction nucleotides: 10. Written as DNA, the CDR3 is TGTGCCAGCAGGACGGGACAGGGGATGGCCCACGAGCAGTACTTC. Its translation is CASRTGQGMAHEQYF.

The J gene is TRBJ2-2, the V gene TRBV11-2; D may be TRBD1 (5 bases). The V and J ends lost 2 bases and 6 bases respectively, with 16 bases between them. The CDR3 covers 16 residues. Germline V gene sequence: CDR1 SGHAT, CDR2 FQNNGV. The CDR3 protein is CASSLRGGVLAGELFF. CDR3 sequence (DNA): TGTGCCAGCAGCTTAAGGGGCGGCGTCCTCGCCGGGGAGCTGTTTTTT. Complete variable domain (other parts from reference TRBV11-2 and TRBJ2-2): EAGVAQSPRYKIIEKRQSVAFWCNPISGHATLYWYQQILGQGPKLLIQFQNNGVVDDSQLPKDRFSAERLKGVDSTLKIQPAKLEDSAVYLCASSLRGGVLAGELFFGEGSRLTVL.

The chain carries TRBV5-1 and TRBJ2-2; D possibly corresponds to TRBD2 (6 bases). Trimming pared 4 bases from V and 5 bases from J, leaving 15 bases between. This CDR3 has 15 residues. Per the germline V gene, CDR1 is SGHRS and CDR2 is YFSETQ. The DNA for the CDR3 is TGCGCCAGCAGCGACGGGAGTTTCGGTACCGGGGAGCTGTTTTTT. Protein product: CASSDGSFGTGELFF.

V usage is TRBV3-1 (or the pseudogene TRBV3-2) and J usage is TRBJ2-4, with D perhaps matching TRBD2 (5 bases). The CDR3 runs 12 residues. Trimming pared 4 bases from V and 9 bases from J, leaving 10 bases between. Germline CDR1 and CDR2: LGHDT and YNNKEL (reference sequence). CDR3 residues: CASSPLRGIQYF. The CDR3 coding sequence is TGTGCCAGCAGCCCTCTCCGGGGCATTCAGTACTTC.

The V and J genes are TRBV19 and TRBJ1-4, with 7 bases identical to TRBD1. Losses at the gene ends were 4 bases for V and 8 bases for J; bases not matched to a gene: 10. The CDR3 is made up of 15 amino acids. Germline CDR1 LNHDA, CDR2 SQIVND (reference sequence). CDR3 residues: CASSTTGALREKLFF. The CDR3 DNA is TGTGCCAGTAGTACAACAGGGGCGCTAAGGGAAAAACTGTTTTTT.

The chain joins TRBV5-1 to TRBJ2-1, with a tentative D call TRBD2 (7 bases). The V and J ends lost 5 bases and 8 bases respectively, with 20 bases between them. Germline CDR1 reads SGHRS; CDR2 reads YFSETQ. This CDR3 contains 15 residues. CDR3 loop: CASRTHGGGGDEQFF. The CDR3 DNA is TGCGCCAGCAGGACTCACGGCGGCGGGGGCGATGAGCAGTTCTTC.

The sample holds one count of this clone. For the CDR3, the DNA is TGTGCCAGCAGTCAGGGGGGCAATCAGCCCCAGCATTTT. Translating gives CASSQGGNQPQHF. The V call is TRBV25-1, the J call TRBJ1-5, with TRBD1 matching over 7 bases. The CDR3 has 13 amino acids. V lost 5 bases to trimming and J lost 2 bases; unmatched junction nucleotides: 0. Germline assignment: CDR1 MGHDK and CDR2 SYGVNS.

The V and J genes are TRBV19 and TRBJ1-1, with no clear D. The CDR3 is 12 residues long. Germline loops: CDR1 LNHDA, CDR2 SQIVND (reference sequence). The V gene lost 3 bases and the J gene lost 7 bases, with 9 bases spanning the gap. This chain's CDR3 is CASSMRAREAFF. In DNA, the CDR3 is TGTGCCAGTAGTATGCGAGCGCGTGAAGCTTTCTTT.

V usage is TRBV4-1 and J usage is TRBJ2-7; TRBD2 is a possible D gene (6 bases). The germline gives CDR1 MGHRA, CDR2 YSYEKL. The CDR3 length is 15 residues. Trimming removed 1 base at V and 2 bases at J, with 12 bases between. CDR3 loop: CASSQASGGAYEQYF. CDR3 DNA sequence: TGCGCCAGCAGCCAAGCGTCCGGGGGAGCCTACGAGCAGTACTTC.

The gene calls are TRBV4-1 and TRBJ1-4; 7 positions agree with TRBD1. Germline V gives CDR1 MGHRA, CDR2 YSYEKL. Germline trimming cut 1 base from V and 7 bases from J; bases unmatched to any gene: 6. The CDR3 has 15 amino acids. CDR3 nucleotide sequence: TGCGCCAGCAGCCAAGGGGGACAGACCGGTGAAAAACTGTTTTTT. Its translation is CASSQGGQTGEKLFF.

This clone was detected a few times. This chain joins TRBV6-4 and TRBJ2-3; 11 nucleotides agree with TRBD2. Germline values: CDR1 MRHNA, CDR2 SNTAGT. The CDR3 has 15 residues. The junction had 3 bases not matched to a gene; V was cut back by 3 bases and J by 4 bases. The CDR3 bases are TGTGCCAGCAGTGAAACTAGCGGGAGATCAGATACGCAGTATTTT. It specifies CASSETSGRSDTQYF.

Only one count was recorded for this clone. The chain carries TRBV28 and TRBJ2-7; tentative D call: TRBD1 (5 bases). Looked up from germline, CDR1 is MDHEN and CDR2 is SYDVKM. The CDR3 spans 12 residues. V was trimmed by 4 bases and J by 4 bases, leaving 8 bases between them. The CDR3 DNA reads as TGTGCCAGCAGTTACCCAGGGTACGAGCAGTACTTC. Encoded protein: CASSYPGYEQYF.

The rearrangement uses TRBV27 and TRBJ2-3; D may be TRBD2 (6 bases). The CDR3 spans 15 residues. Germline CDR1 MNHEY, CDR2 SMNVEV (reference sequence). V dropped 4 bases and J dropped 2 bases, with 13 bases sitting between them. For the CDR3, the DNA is TGTGCCAGCAGTTCCCCCTTGGACTACACAGATACGCAGTATTTT. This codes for CASSSPLDYTDTQYF.

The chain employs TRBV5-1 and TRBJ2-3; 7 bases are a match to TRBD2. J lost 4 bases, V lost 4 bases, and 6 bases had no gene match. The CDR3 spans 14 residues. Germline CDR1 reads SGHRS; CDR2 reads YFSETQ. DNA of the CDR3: TGCGCCAGCAGCACACGACTAGCCGCAGATACGCAGTATTTT. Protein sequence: CASSTRLAADTQYF.

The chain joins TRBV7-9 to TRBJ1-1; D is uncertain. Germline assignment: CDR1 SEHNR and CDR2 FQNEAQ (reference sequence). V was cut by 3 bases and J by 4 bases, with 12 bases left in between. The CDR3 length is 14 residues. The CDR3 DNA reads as TGTGCCAGCAGCTTTCCTACGTCGGGCACTGAAGCTTTCTTT. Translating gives CASSFPTSGTEAFF.

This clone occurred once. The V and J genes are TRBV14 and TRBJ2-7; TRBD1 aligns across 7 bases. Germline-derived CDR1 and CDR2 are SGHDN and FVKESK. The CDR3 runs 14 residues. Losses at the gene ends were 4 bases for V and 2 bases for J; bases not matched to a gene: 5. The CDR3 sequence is CASSRRTGTYEQYF. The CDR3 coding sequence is TGTGCCAGCAGCCGACGGACAGGTACCTACGAGCAGTACTTC.

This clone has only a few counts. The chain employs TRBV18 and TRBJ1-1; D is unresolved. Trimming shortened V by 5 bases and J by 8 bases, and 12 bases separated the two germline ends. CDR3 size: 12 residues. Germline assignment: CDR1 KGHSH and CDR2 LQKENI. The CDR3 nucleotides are TGTGCCAGCTCATCGACTGGCGCGGAAGCTTTCTTT. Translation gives CASSSTGAEAFF.

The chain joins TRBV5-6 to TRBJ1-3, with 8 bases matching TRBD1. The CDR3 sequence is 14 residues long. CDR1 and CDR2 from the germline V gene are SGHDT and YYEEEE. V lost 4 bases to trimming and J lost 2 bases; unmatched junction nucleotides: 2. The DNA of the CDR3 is TGTGCCAGCAGCCAGACAGGGGCTGGAAACACCATATATTTT. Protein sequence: CASSQTGAGNTIYF. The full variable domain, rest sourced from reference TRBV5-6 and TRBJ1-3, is DAGVTQSPTHLIKTRGQQVTLRCSPKSGHDTVSWYQQALGQGPQFIFQYYEEEERQRGNFPDRFSGHQFPNYSSELNVNALLLGDSALYLCASSQTGAGNTIYFGEGSWLTVV.

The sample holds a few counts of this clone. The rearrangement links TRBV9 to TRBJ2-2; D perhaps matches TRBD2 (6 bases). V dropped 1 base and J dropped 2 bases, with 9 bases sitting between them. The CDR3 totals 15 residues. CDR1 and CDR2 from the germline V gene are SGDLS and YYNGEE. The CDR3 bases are TGTGCCAGCAGCGTACTAGCGACTAACACCGGGGAGCTGTTTTTT. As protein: CASSVLATNTGELFF.

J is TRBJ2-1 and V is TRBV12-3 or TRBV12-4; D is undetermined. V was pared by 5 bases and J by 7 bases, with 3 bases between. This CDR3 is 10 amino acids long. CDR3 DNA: TGTGCCAGCAGTCCAAATGAGCAGTTCTTC. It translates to CASSPNEQFF.

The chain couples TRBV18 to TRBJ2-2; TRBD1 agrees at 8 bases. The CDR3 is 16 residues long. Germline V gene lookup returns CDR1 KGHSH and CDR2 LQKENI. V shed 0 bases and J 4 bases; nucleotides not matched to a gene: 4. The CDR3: CASSPPTGVGTGELFF. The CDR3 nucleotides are TGTGCCAGCTCACCACCGACAGGGGTAGGCACCGGGGAGCTGTTTTTT.

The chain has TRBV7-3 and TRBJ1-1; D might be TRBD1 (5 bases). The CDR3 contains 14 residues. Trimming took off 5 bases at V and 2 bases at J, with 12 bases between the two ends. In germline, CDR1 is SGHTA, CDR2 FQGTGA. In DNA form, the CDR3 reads TGTGCCAGCAGCACGACAGATACTAACACTGAAGCTTTCTTT. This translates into CASSTTDTNTEAFF.

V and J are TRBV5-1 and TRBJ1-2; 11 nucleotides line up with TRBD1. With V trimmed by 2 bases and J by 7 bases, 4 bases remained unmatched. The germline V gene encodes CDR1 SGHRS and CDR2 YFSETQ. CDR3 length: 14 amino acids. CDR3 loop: CASSFGQGAAGYTF. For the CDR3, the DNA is TGCGCCAGCAGCTTCGGACAGGGGGCTGCTGGCTACACCTTC.

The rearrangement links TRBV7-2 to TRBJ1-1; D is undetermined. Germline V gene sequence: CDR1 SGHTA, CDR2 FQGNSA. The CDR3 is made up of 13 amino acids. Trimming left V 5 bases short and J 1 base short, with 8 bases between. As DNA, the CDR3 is TGTGCCAGCAGCATAACAGCGAACACTGAAGCTTTCTTT. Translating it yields CASSITANTEAFF. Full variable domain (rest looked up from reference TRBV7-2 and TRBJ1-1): GAGVSQSPSNKVTEKGKDVELRCDPISGHTALYWYRQSLGQGLEFLIYFQGNSAPDKSGLPSDRFSAERTGGSVSTLTIQRTQQEDSAVYLCASSITANTEAFFGQGTRLTVV.

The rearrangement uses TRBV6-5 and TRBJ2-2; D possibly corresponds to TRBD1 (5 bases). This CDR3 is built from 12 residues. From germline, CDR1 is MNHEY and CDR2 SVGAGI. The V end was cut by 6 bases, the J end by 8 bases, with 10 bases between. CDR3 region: CASRARQGELFF. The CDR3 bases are TGTGCCAGCAGAGCTCGACAGGGGGAGCTGTTTTTT.

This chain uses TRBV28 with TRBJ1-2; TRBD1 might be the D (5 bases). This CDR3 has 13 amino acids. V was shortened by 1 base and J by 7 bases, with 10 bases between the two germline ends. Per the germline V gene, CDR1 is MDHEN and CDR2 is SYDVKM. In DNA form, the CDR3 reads TGTGCCAGCAGTTTATATGGGGGGTTTGGCTACACCTTC. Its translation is CASSLYGGFGYTF.

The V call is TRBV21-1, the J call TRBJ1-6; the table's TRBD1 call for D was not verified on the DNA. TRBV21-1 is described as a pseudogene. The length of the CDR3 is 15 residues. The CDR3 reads CASSKMGQGLSPLHF. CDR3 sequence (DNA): TGTGCCAGCAGCAAAATGGGACAGGGTTTGTCACCCCTCCACTTT.

CDR3 sequence reads: CARKGARHEQYF. DNA of the CDR3: TGTGCCAGAAAGGGGGCGCGGCACGAGCAGTACTTC. The chain links TRBV21-1 to TRBJ2-7; the DNA was not compared with TRBD1, the D call given in the table. TRBV21-1 is a known pseudogene. The CDR3 is 12 amino acids.

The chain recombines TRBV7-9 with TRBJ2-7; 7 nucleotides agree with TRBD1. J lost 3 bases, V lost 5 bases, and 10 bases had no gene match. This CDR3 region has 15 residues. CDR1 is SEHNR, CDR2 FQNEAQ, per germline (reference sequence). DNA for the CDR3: TGTGCCAGCAGCCCCGAACCGGGACAGTTCTACGAGCAGTACTTC. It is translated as CASSPEPGQFYEQYF.